This TCR beta chain was identified in a study of CD8 T cells in acute hepatitis C reinfection. General study points: All groups preferentially used TRBV04 and TRBV06, which was not due to overrepresentation in the naive pool.

The time point is: at least 347 days after estimated infection, following spontaneous clearance. No in vitro expansion preceded sequencing of these hepatitis C virus-specific cells, which were studied ex vivo. Sequenced by immunoSEQ multiplex PCR; TCRdb stores in-frame clones only, minus some. The table has 2,500 or so clones, 65% to 70% seen once; the top ten hold about 10%. A few counts support this clone. J lost 0 bases, V lost 8 bases, and 8 bases had no gene match. The V gene's germline CDR1 is MGHDK and CDR2 SYGVNS. This CDR3 has 15 amino acids. The V gene is TRBV25-1, the J gene TRBJ2-3; 7 bases align to TRBD2. This sequence was found in a man aged 35-49 years who spontaneously cleared hepatitis C infection. Sequences were derived from HCV NS3-1073 tetramer-sorted CD8+ T cells from PBMCs, sampled at follow-up. This CDR3 is CASSWGGYSTDTQYF. In nucleotides, the CDR3 is TGTGCCAGCTCTTGGGGGGGGTATAGCACAGATACGCAGTATTTT.